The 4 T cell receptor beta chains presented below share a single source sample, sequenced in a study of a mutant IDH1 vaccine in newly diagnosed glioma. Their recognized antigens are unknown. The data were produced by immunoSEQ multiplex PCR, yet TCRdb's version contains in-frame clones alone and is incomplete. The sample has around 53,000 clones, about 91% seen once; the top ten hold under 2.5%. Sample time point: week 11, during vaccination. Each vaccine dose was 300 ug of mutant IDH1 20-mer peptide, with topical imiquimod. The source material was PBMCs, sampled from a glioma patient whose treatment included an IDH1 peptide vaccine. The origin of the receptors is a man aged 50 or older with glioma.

The CDR3: CASSYTIGDGRLYEQYF. In DNA, the CDR3 is TGTGCCAGCAGTTATACCATAGGTGACGGGCGCCTCTACGAGCAGTACTTC. This sequence joins TRBV27 and TRBJ2-7; D remains unclear. Trimming left V 4 bases short and J 3 bases short, with 22 bases between. Germline V gene sequence: CDR1 MNHEY, CDR2 SMNVEV (reference sequence). The CDR3 is 17 amino acids.

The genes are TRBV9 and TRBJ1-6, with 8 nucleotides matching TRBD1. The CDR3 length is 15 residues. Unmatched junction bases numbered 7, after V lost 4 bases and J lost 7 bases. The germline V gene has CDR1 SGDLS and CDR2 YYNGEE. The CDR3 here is CASSLNDRGNSPLHF. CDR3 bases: TGTGCCAGCAGCCTCAACGACAGGGGAAATTCACCCCTCCACTTT. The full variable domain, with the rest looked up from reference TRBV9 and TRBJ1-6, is DSGVTQTPKHLITATGQRVTLRCSPRSGDLSVYWYQQSLDQGLQFLIQYYNGEERAKGNILERFSAQQFPDLHSELNLSSLELGDSALYFCASSLNDRGNSPLHFGNGTRLTVT.

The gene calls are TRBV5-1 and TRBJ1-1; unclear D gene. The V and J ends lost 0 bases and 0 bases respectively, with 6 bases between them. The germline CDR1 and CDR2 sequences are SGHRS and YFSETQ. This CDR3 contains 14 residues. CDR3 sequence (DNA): TGCGCCAGCAGCTTGGGCGGCTTGAACACTGAAGCTTTCTTT. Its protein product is CASSLGGLNTEAFF.

CDR3 DNA: TGTGCCACCAGCAGAGGGACAAGCAACGAGCAGTACTTC. Amino acids: CATSRGTSNEQYF. The V and J genes are TRBV15 and TRBJ2-7; D might be TRBD1 (5 bases). Trimming cost V 1 base and J 5 bases, with 9 bases left between them. Germline CDR1 is LNHNV and CDR2 is YYDKDF (reference sequence). CDR3 length equals 13 residues.